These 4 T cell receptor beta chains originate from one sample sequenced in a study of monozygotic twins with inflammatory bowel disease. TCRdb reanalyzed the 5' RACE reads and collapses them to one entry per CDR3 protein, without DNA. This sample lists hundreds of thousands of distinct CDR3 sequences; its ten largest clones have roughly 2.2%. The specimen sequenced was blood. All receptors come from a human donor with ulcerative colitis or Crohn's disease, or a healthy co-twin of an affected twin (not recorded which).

CDR3 amino acids: CASSVASTNYGYTF. The genes are TRBV6-1 and TRBJ1-2. In germline, CDR1 is MNHNS, CDR2 SASEGT. The CDR3 has 14 amino acids.

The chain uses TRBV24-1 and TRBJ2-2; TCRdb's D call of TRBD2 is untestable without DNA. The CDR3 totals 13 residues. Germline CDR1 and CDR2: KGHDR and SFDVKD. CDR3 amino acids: CATEGGAAGELFF.

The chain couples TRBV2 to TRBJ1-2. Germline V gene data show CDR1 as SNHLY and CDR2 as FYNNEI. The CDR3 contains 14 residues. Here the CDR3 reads CASSEVRGKVGYTF.

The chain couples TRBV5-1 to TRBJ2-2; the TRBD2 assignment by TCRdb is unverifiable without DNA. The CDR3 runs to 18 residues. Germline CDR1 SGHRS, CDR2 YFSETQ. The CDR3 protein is CASSLGSLSTANTGELFF.